The 25 T cell receptor beta chains presented below share a single source sample, sequenced in a study of cytomegalovirus exposure and HLA in healthy donors. Primers included in the PCR were 60 Vbeta and 13 Jbeta primers. Assay: immunoSEQ multiplex PCR; the TCRdb copy retains only in-frame clones and omits some. This repertoire shows approximately 100,000 clones, under 85% found once; its top ten account for 4.1%. Sequenced input: PBMCs. The receptors derive from a man aged 40-49 years in good health and CMV-seronegative.

The rearrangement joins TRBV2 to TRBJ2-7; a possible D gene is TRBD1 (5 bases). Trimming stripped 3 bases from V and 6 bases from J, with 12 bases between. This CDR3 is 13 amino acids long. Germline V gives CDR1 SNHLY, CDR2 FYNNEI. For the CDR3, the DNA is TGTGCCAGCAGTGACAGGGCACTATCCGAGCAGTACGTC. This translates into CASSDRALSEQYV.

A few counts support this clone. The chain carries TRBV6-6 and TRBJ2-6, with 8 bases that match TRBD2. The V gene end was trimmed by 7 bases and the J gene end by 0 bases; junction bases not matched to a gene: 5. Germline CDR1 MNHNY, CDR2 SVGAGI (reference sequence). The CDR3 has 16 amino acids. CDR3 nucleotides: TGTGCCAGCACTCTAGCGGGCAGCTCTGGGGCCAACGTCCTGACTTTC. Amino acid sequence: CASTLAGSSGANVLTF.

This clone was detected once. The genes are TRBV18 and TRBJ1-1; TRBD1 matches 8 bases. From germline, CDR1 is KGHSH and CDR2 LQKENI. The CDR3 totals 13 residues. The trim removed 6 bases at V and 3 bases at J, leaving 3 bases unmatched. The CDR3 DNA reads as TGTGCCAGCTCTCAGGGGGCGGACACTGAAGCTTTCTTT. Translated, it gives CASSQGADTEAFF.

This chain uses TRBV14 with TRBJ2-5; possibly TRBD2 for D (6 bases). The CDR3 extends over 15 amino acids. Per the germline V gene, CDR1 is SGHDN and CDR2 is FVKESK. Between the trimmed V and J ends, which lost 3 bases and 1 base, there was a span of 12 bases. The DNA for the CDR3 is TGTGCCAGCAGCCACAAAGGAGGGGCCCAAGAGACCCAGTACTTC. Translated, it gives CASSHKGGAQETQYF.

The chain employs TRBV5-1 and TRBJ2-5; D is perhaps TRBD2 (5 bases). CDR3 length: 15 amino acids. Trimming took off 0 bases at V and 2 bases at J, with 11 bases between the two ends. The germline gives CDR1 SGHRS, CDR2 YFSETQ. CDR3 nucleotides: TGCGCCAGCAGCTTGGCCCCGGGCGGGCAAGAGACCCAGTACTTC. Amino acid sequence: CASSLAPGGQETQYF.

The chain is built from TRBV11-1 and TRBJ2-5; TRBD1 matches 10 bases. V was clipped by 1 base and J by 5 bases; unmatched bases: 1. The CDR3 covers 14 residues. Germline V gene sequence: CDR1 SGHAT, CDR2 FQDESV (reference sequence). CDR3: CASSLGQGAETQYF. CDR3 nucleotides: TGTGCCAGCAGCTTAGGACAGGGGGCGGAGACCCAGTACTTC.

V gene TRBV7-9 combines with J gene TRBJ1-2; possible D gene TRBD1, 5 bases. V lost 3 bases and J lost 0, with 8 bases in between. The germline V gene encodes CDR1 SEHNR and CDR2 FQNEAQ (reference sequence). The CDR3 spans 14 residues. CDR3 loop: CASSFQQANYGYTF. The CDR3 DNA sequence: TGTGCCAGCAGCTTTCAACAGGCTAACTATGGCTACACCTTC.

The chain joins TRBV5-1 to TRBJ2-1; TRBD1 matches at 8 bases. V shed 4 bases and J 9 bases; nucleotides not matched to a gene: 9. The CDR3 has 14 amino acids. The germline V gene encodes CDR1 SGHRS and CDR2 YFSETQ. The CDR3 coding sequence is TGCGCCAGCAGCGTAGGACAGGGCCGTACTGAGCAGTTCTTC. This gives the protein CASSVGQGRTEQFF.

This sequence joins TRBV5-1 and TRBJ1-2; D is possibly TRBD1 (5 bases). Trimming cost V 1 base and J 0 bases, with 7 bases left between them. CDR1 and CDR2 from the germline V gene are SGHRS and YFSETQ. This CDR3 has 14 amino acids. The DNA of the CDR3 is TGCGCCAGCAGCTTGCCGGGGGCTAACTATGGCTACACCTTC. This gives the protein CASSLPGANYGYTF.

The chain joins TRBV14 to TRBJ2-1; D is uncertain. This CDR3 has 13 residues. Germline lookup yields CDR1 SGHDN and CDR2 FVKESK. The V end was cut by 3 bases, the J end by 5 bases, with 8 bases between. The chain's CDR3 is CASSQSQNNEQFF. CDR3 DNA sequence: TGTGCCAGCAGCCAGTCCCAGAACAATGAGCAGTTCTTC.

V is TRBV18 and J is TRBJ1-1; 9 positions match TRBD1. This CDR3 spans 15 amino acids. Germline-derived CDR1 and CDR2 are KGHSH and LQKENI. The V segment lost 1 base and the J segment 7 bases; nucleotides outside the gene matches: 7. The CDR3 nucleotides read TGTGCCAGCTCACCACAAGCGGGACAGGGATTTGAAGCTTTCTTT. Translated: CASSPQAGQGFEAFF.

This clone has just one count. The CDR3 coding sequence is TGTGCCAGCAAGCCCACTGGAGCAGACAATCAGCCCCAGCATTTT. Translation gives CASKPTGADNQPQHF. The chain links TRBV7-2 to TRBJ1-5, with unresolved D. Trimming took off 7 bases at V and 3 bases at J, with 16 bases between the two ends. Germline V gene lookup returns CDR1 SGHTA and CDR2 FQGNSA. There are 15 residues in the CDR3. Full variable domain (missing parts from reference TRBV7-2 and TRBJ1-5): GAGVSQSPSNKVTEKGKDVELRCDPISGHTALYWYRQSLGQGLEFLIYFQGNSAPDKSGLPSDRFSAERTGGSVSTLTIQRTQQEDSAVYLCASKPTGADNQPQHFGDGTRLSIL.

As for this clone: With a far larger clone one base away, a read error is the likely cause. This chain connects TRBV7-9 to TRBJ1-1; D gene ambiguous. CDR1 and CDR2 (germline): SEHNR, FQNEAQ (reference sequence). CDR3 length: 13 residues. Here the CDR3 DNA reads TGTTCCAGCAGCTACGAGTTGAACACTGAAGCTTTCTTT. Its protein product is CSSSYELNTEAFF. The full variable domain, rest sourced from reference TRBV7-9 and TRBJ1-1, is DTGVSQNPRHKITKRGQNVTFRCDPISEHNRLYWYRQTLGQGPEFLTYFQNEAQLEKSRLLSDRFSAERPKGSFSTLEIQRTEQGDSAMYLCSSSYELNTEAFFGQGTRLTVV.

This clone appeared a single time. The CDR3 DNA follows: TGTGCCAGCAGCTTAGAGCGGAACACTGAAGCTTTCTTT. This sequence encodes CASSLERNTEAFF. V usage is TRBV11-2 and J usage is TRBJ1-1; D gene ambiguous. Looked up from germline, CDR1 is SGHAT and CDR2 is FQNNGV. This CDR3 region has 13 residues. Trimming pared 0 bases from V and 1 base from J, leaving 3 bases between.

The chain has TRBV7-6 and TRBJ2-5; the match to TRBD1 covers 9 bases. J lost 4 bases, V lost 1 base, and 7 bases had no gene match. The length of the CDR3 is 16 residues. CDR1 and CDR2 (germline): SGHVS, FNYEAQ. The CDR3 region has the DNA TGTGCCAGCAGCTTAGGTGGACAGGGGTCCTCAGAGACCCAGTACTTC. Translated, it gives CASSLGGQGSSETQYF.

The sample holds a few counts of this clone. V is TRBV7-3 and J is TRBJ2-1; 13 positions match TRBD2. The trim removed 2 bases at V and 13 bases at J, leaving 5 bases unmatched. CDR3 length equals 14 residues. Germline CDR1 reads SGHTA; CDR2 reads FQGTGA. CDR3 region: CASSLGTSGAYQFF. CDR3 nucleotide sequence: TGTGCCAGCAGCTTAGGGACTAGCGGGGCATACCAGTTCTTC.

The V and J genes are TRBV9 and TRBJ2-3; D is ambiguous. This CDR3 is 12 amino acids long. The germline CDR1 and CDR2 sequences are SGDLS and YYNGEE. The ends were cut back, 0 bases at V and 6 bases at J, with 5 bases in the middle. The CDR3: CASSVGEDTQYF. The CDR3 DNA reads as TGTGCCAGCAGCGTAGGTGAGGATACGCAGTATTTT.

V gene TRBV11-3 combines with J gene TRBJ2-5; 11 nucleotides line up with TRBD1. Per germline, CDR1 SGHNT and CDR2 YENEEA. The CDR3 totals 15 residues. The V segment lost 5 bases and the J segment 4 bases; nucleotides outside the gene matches: 6. For the CDR3, the DNA is TGTGCCAGCAGCCGAAATGGACAGGGGGCAGAGACCCAGTACTTC. This encodes CASSRNGQGAETQYF.

V and J are TRBV7-9 and TRBJ1-2; the D gene is possibly TRBD1 (5 bases). V was pared by 2 bases and J by 1 base, with 8 bases between. This CDR3 has 14 amino acids. CDR1 is SEHNR, CDR2 FQNEAQ, per germline (reference sequence). The CDR3 coding sequence is TGTGCCAGCAGCTTAAGCCAGGGTAACTATGGCTACACCTTC. Protein product: CASSLSQGNYGYTF.

The rearrangement joins TRBV11-2 to TRBJ1-1, with 11 bases matching TRBD1. The CDR3 sequence is 15 residues long. The V segment lost 1 base and the J segment 5 bases; nucleotides outside the gene matches: 3. Germline loops: CDR1 SGHAT, CDR2 FQNNGV. CDR3 region: CASSLGTGGRTEAFF. The CDR3 DNA follows: TGTGCCAGCAGCTTAGGGACAGGGGGCCGGACTGAAGCTTTCTTT.

This clone was picked up one time. The chain combines TRBV7-9 with TRBJ1-1; maybe TRBD1 (5 bases). Trimming removed 5 bases at V and 4 bases at J, with 11 bases between. This CDR3 is built from 13 residues. Germline-derived CDR1 and CDR2 are SEHNR and FQNEAQ (reference sequence). As DNA, the CDR3 is TGTGCCAGCAGCGTGTCGACAGCCACTGAAGCTTTCTTT. This translates into CASSVSTATEAFF.

The chain uses TRBV7-9 and TRBJ1-2, with a tentative D call TRBD1 (5 bases). In germline, CDR1 is SEHNR, CDR2 FQNEAQ (reference sequence). V gave up 11 bases and J gave up 7 bases, with 14 bases separating them. This CDR3 has 11 residues. CDR3 nucleotide sequence: TGTGCCCCGGGCAGGGCAGCTGGCTACACCTTC. It codes for CAPGRAAGYTF.

In its sample, this clone was seen a few times. The V and J genes are TRBV9 and TRBJ2-2, with 7 bases aligning to TRBD1. The CDR3 length is 15 residues. Unmatched junction bases numbered 1, after V lost 2 bases and J lost 0 bases. Germline V gene sequence: CDR1 SGDLS, CDR2 YYNGEE. The CDR3 is CASSVGQSNTGELFF. The CDR3 DNA reads TGTGCCAGCAGCGTGGGACAGTCGAACACCGGGGAGCTGTTTTTT.

The J gene is TRBJ1-2, the V gene TRBV18, with 8 nucleotides matching TRBD1. Germline V lookup: CDR1 KGHSH, CDR2 LQKENI. The CDR3 totals 14 residues. J was trimmed by 6 bases and V by 3 bases; bases with no gene match: 6. In DNA form, the CDR3 reads TGTGCCAGCTCACCGGACAGGGAAGTCAATGGCTACACCTTC. It encodes CASSPDREVNGYTF.

The chain carries TRBV10-3 and TRBJ1-2; maybe TRBD1 (6 bases). The CDR3 spans 15 residues. Trimming shortened V by 5 bases and J by 6 bases, and 19 bases separated the two germline ends. The germline V gene has CDR1 ENHRY and CDR2 SYGVKD. CDR3 sequence reads: CAISRPDRKRDGYTF. As DNA, the CDR3 is TGTGCCATCAGTCGCCCTGACAGGAAACGGGATGGCTACACCTTC.